A selection of T cell receptor beta chains follows, all from one sample in a study of blood T cell repertoires in COVID-19. This table comes from immunoSEQ multiplex PCR, and its TCRdb copy is limited to in-frame clones, with some not included. Among about 70,000 clones listed, around 84% were seen once. Sequenced sample: peripheral blood. Receptor source: a woman aged 70-85 years with acute or convalescent COVID-19. Each CDR3 is given with its conserved first and last residue. The D gene is left open where the match is weak. Rows give clone size only sometimes, using once, few, many, or a class for an expanded clone.

TRBV5-4	TRBD1	TRBJ1-4	-	CASSHSGGSNEKLFF	TGTGCCAGCAGCCACTCAGGGGGCAGTAATGAAAAACTGTTTTTT
TRBV21-1	-	TRBJ2-4	-	CARIQGRAKNIQYF	TGTGCCAGGATACAGGGAAGGGCCAAAAACATTCAGTACTTC
TRBV11-2	TRBD1	TRBJ1-2	-	CASSPRSPGTGAYGYTF	TGTGCCAGCAGCCCACGGAGCCCTGGGACAGGGGCGTATGGCTACACCTTC
TRBV7-9	TRBD2	TRBJ2-7	-	CASSPNSGGAYEQYF	TGTGCCAGCAGCCCAAATAGCGGGGGGGCCTACGAGCAGTACTTC
TRBV27	TRBD2	TRBJ2-3	few	CASSLGFGSSGRREIDTQYF	TGTGCCAGCAGTTTAGGGTTTGGGTCTAGCGGGAGAAGAGAGATTGATACGCAGTATTTT
TRBV6-4	-	TRBJ1-5	-	CASSTETGQPQHF	TGTGCCAGCAGTACCGAGACAGGCCAGCCCCAGCATTTT
TRBV15	-	TRBJ2-7	-	CATSRATDGEQYF	TGTGCCACCAGCAGAGCTACAGACGGCGAGCAGTACTTC
TRBV19	-	TRBJ1-4	-	CASSTGGREGTTNEKLFF	TGTGCCAGTAGTACAGGCGGCAGGGAGGGCACAACTAATGAAAAACTGTTTTTT
TRBV10-2	-	TRBJ1-1	once	CASSEMNTEAFF	TGCGCCAGCTCTGAGATGAACACTGAAGCTTTCTTT
TRBV19	-	TRBJ1-1	-	CASSTTTGNTEAFF	TGTGCCAGTAGTACCACTACAGGGAACACTGAAGCTTTCTTT
TRBV6-5	-	TRBJ1-4	-	CASSYGGATNEKLFF	TGTGCCAGCAGTTACGGGGGGGCAACTAATGAAAAACTGTTTTTT
TRBV5-4	TRBD1	TRBJ2-2	-	CASSPGQGARVLTGELFF	TGTGCCAGCAGCCCCGGACAGGGGGCGAGGGTGCTCACCGGGGAGCTGTTTTTT
TRBV7-2	TRBD1	TRBJ1-2	few	CASSSELGQFYGYTF	TGTGCCAGCAGCTCCGAACTGGGACAGTTTTATGGCTACACCTTC
TRBV6-5	-	TRBJ1-2	few	CASSLGQGGGYTF	TGTGCCAGCAGCCTTGGGCAGGGCGGAGGCTACACCTTC
TRBV9	-	TRBJ1-4	-	CASSVAGRSTNEKLFF	TGTGCCAGCAGCGTAGCAGGGCGAAGTACTAATGAAAAACTGTTTTTT
TRBV19	TRBD1	TRBJ1-6	-	CASSPPGQGVEPLHF	TGTGCCAGTAGTCCACCGGGACAGGGGGTGGAGCCCCTCCACTTT
TRBV5-1	TRBD1	TRBJ1-1	few	CASSVGTDTEAFF	TGCGCCAGCAGCGTAGGGACAGACACTGAAGCTTTCTTT
TRBV30	TRBD2	TRBJ2-3	-	CAWRPGFAGDTDTQYF	TGTGCCTGGAGGCCTGGTTTTGCGGGGGACACAGATACGCAGTATTTT
TRBV11-2	TRBD1	TRBJ1-6	-	CASSFGTGNPPLHF	TGTGCCAGCAGCTTCGGGACAGGGAACCCACCCCTCCACTTT
TRBV19	TRBD1	TRBJ1-4	-	CASSKDRGTGEKLFF	TGTGCCAGTAGTAAGGACAGGGGAACGGGAGAAAAACTGTTTTTT
TRBV3-1/TRBV3-2	-	TRBJ2-6	-	CASSQDYSGANVLTF	TGTGCCAGCAGCCAAGATTACTCTGGGGCCAACGTCCTGACTTTC
TRBV15	TRBD2	TRBJ2-1	-	CATSRRPGLAGEGFYNEQFF	TGTGCCACCAGCAGGCGACCGGGACTAGCGGGGGAGGGTTTCTACAATGAGCAGTTCTTC
TRBV19	-	TRBJ1-1	-	CASSITWQGTEAFF	TGTGCCAGTAGTATTACGTGGCAGGGGACTGAAGCTTTCTTT
TRBV7-2	-	TRBJ2-1	-	CASSLRGYNEQFF	TGTGCCAGCAGCTTAAGAGGATACAATGAGCAGTTCTTC
TRBV6-5	-	TRBJ1-1	once	CASSTRQGVNTEAFF	TGTGCCAGCAGTACCCGACAAGGGGTGAACACTGAAGCTTTCTTT
TRBV10-1	TRBD1	TRBJ2-7	-	CASTRDRYSYEQYF	TGCGCCAGCACCCGGGACAGATACTCCTACGAGCAGTACTTC
TRBV7-9	-	TRBJ2-7	-	CASSYQAGEQYF	TGTGCCAGCAGCTATCAGGCTGGCGAGCAGTACTTC
TRBV6-5	-	TRBJ1-2	-	CASSPVRGSEGYTF	TGTGCCAGCAGCCCCGTTAGGGGGTCGGAAGGCTACACCTTC
TRBV30	-	TRBJ2-1	-	CAWSADSYNEQFF	TGTGCCTGGAGCGCGGACTCCTACAATGAGCAGTTCTTC
TRBV2	TRBD1	TRBJ2-7	-	CASVSLTGRGNREIYEQYF	TGTGCCAGCGTTAGCCTGACAGGGCGAGGGAACAGAGAGATCTACGAGCAGTACTTC
TRBV7-2	-	TRBJ1-3	-	CASSLLRAISGNTIYF	TGTGCCAGCAGCTTATTGAGAGCCATCTCTGGAAACACCATATATTTT
TRBV13	TRBD1	TRBJ1-6	-	CASSFTGGGHGYSPLHF	TGTGCCAGCAGCTTTACAGGGGGCGGCCATGGCTATTCACCCCTCCACTTT
TRBV6-5	TRBD1	TRBJ2-7	few	CASWTGGNEQYF	TGTGCCAGTTGGACAGGGGGCAACGAGCAGTACTTC
TRBV4-2	TRBD2	TRBJ2-5	-	CASSQDLGVLAGGPMETQYF	TGTGCCAGCAGCCAAGATCTAGGGGTACTAGCGGGGGGACCTATGGAGACCCAGTACTTC
TRBV19	-	TRBJ2-5	-	CASSGDPQETQYF	TGTGCCAGTAGCGGAGACCCGCAAGAGACCCAGTACTTC
TRBV6-5	TRBD2	TRBJ2-1	-	CAREASGSPGGEQFF	TGTGCCAGAGAGGCTAGCGGGAGCCCGGGAGGAGAGCAGTTCTTC
TRBV12-3/TRBV12-4	TRBD1	TRBJ2-7	-	CASSLQGVGEQYF	TGTGCCAGCAGTTTACAGGGGGTGGGGGAGCAGTACTTC
TRBV21-1	-	TRBJ2-6	few	CASSFYTWDRVNSGANVLTF	TGTGCCAGCAGTTTTTATACTTGGGACAGGGTGAACTCTGGGGCCAACGTCCTGACTTTC
TRBV14	TRBD1	TRBJ1-2	-	CASSLTGAPLRGYTF	TGTGCCAGCAGCCTGACAGGGGCCCCACTGAGGGGCTACACCTTC
TRBV28	-	TRBJ1-1	-	CASTVPGGHTEAFF	TGTGCCAGCACCGTACCGGGGGGTCACACTGAAGCTTTCTTT
TRBV5-6	-	TRBJ1-1	once	CASSRSGTEAFF	TGTGCCAGCAGCAGATCGGGGACTGAAGCTTTCTTT
TRBV7-9	-	TRBJ2-3	-	CASSTGSDTQYF	TGTGCCAGCAGCACAGGCTCAGATACGCAGTATTTT
TRBV11-2	-	TRBJ1-1	-	CASSLVRGMNTEAFF	TGTGCCAGCAGCTTAGTCCGGGGGATGAACACTGAAGCTTTCTTT
TRBV25-1	-	TRBJ1-2	-	CASMSTGQNYGYTF	TGTGCCAGCATGTCTACTGGACAAAACTATGGCTACACCTTC
TRBV18	TRBD2	TRBJ2-4	-	CASSPGGGTKNIQYF	TGTGCCAGCTCACCAGGGGGAGGGACCAAAAACATTCAGTACTTC
TRBV30	-	TRBJ1-4	-	CAWGPGSNEKLFF	TGTGCCTGGGGACCGGGATCAAATGAAAAACTGTTTTTT
TRBV19	TRBD2	TRBJ2-7	-	CASSIKRESGYEQYF	TGTGCCAGTAGTATAAAGCGGGAGAGTGGCTACGAGCAGTACTTC
TRBV15	TRBD2	TRBJ2-7	-	CATSSGTTAYEQYF	TGTGCCACCAGCAGCGGGACTACAGCCTACGAGCAGTACTTC
TRBV10-3	-	TRBJ2-7	-	CAISGGRLYEQYF	TGTGCCATCAGTGGGGGCCGCCTCTACGAGCAGTACTTC
TRBV5-1	TRBD1	TRBJ2-7	-	CASSFPARDRAPYEQYF	TGCGCCAGCAGCTTTCCGGCCCGGGACAGGGCTCCCTACGAGCAGTACTTC
TRBV27	TRBD1	TRBJ2-2	-	CASSFLDRPTGELFF	TGTGCCAGCAGTTTTCTGGACAGGCCCACCGGGGAGCTGTTTTTT
TRBV27	TRBD1	TRBJ1-2	-	CASSFRRDSYGYTF	TGTGCCAGCAGTTTTCGTCGGGACAGCTATGGCTACACCTTC
TRBV27	TRBD1	TRBJ1-5	once	CASSFAGTDYQPQHF	TGTGCCAGCAGTTTTGCCGGGACAGACTATCAGCCCCAGCATTTT